Described below is a single T cell receptor beta chain sequence and its context. Its antigen is unknown. This entry is derived from a study of cytomegalovirus exposure and HLA in healthy donors. Study-level findings and limits: Most CMV-associated TCR beta chains were later found to appear HLA-restricted.

Donors likely had unrecorded immune exposures despite being nominally healthy when sampled. Germline V gene lookup returns CDR1 SGHRS and CDR2 YFSETQ. Trimming removed 0 bases at V and 4 bases at J, with 9 bases between. The CDR3 runs to 14 residues. The primer mix had 60 Vbeta and 13 Jbeta primers. Using immunoSEQ multiplex PCR, the repertoire was profiled, and TCRdb retains in-frame clones only, with some absent. Seen here are approximately 150,000 clones, over 70% observed once, and the top ten hold approximately 1.2%. V is TRBV5-1 and J is TRBJ2-3, with D possibly matching TRBD2 (6 bases). The sample taken for sequencing was PBMCs. The TCR originated in a man in his fifties or sixties in good health and CMV-seropositive. CDR3 DNA sequence: TGCGCCAGCAGCTTGGTGGGGGGTGCAGATACGCAGTATTTT. Residues: CASSLVGGADTQYF.